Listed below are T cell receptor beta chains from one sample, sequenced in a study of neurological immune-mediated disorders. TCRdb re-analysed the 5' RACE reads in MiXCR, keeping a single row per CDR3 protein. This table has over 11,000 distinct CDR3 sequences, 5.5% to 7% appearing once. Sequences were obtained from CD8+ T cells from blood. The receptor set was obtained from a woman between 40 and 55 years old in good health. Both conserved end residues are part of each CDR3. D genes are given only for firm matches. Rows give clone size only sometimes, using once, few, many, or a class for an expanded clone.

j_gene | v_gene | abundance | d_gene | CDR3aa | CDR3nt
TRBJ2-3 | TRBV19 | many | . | CASSPRQGGGDTQYF | TGTGCCAGTAGTCCCCGACAGGGAGGCGGAGATACGCAGTATTTT
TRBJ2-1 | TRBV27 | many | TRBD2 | CASCLRGLGGCEQFF | TGTGCCAGCTGCCTCCGGGGCTTGGGAGGGTGTGAGCAGTTCTTC
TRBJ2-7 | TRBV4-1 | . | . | CASSQGWQEAYEQYF | TGCGCCAGCAGCCAAGGATGGCAGGAAGCCTACGAGCAGTACTTC
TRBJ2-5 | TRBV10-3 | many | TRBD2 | CAISESQRGSQETQYF | TGTGCCATCAGTGAGTCGCAGCGGGGGTCCCAAGAGACCCAGTACTTC
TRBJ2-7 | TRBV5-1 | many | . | CASNDGSYEQYF | TGCGCCAGCAATGACGGCTCCTACGAGCAGTACTTC
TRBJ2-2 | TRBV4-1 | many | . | CASSQHQNTGELFF | TGCGCCAGCAGCCAACACCAGAACACCGGGGAGCTGTTTTTT
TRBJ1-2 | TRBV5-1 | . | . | CASTQQGGGYTF | TGCGCCAGCACGCAACAGGGAGGTGGCTACACCTTC
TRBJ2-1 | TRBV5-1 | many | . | CASSLLGLENDEQFF | TGCGCCAGCAGCTTGCTGGGACTTGAAAATGATGAGCAGTTCTTC
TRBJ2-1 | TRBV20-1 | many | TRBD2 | CSARDGGLADNEQFF | TGCAGTGCTAGAGATGGTGGACTAGCCGACAATGAGCAGTTCTTC
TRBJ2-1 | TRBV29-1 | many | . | CSVEERGSYNEQFF | TGCAGCGTTGAAGAAAGGGGGTCCTACAATGAGCAGTTCTTC
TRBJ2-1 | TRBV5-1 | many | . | CASSPGVLKNEQFF | TGCGCCAGCAGCCCTGGAGTACTTAAGAATGAGCAGTTCTTC
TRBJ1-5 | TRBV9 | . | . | CASSHGGGSNQPQHF | TGTGCCAGCAGCCACGGTGGAGGTAGCAATCAGCCCCAGCATTTT
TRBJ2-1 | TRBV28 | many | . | CASSSGGGTRDRPYNEQFF | TGTGCCAGCAGTTCCGGGGGGGGGACCCGGGACAGACCCTACAATGAGCAGTTCTTC
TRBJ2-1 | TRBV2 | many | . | CASDTIYNEQFF | TGTGCCAGTGACACCATCTACAATGAGCAGTTCTTC
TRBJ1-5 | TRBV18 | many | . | CASSPNGGLSQPQHF | TGTGCCAGCTCACCAAACGGGGGGCTATCGCAGCCCCAGCATTTT
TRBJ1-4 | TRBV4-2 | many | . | CASSQESRGNEKLFF | TGTGCCAGCAGCCAAGAGTCCAGGGGAAATGAAAAACTGTTTTTT
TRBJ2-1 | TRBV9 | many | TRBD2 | CASSVEGLSDEQFF | TGTGCCAGCAGCGTAGAGGGACTAAGCGATGAGCAGTTCTTC
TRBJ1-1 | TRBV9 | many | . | CASSPRTDRAEAFF | TGTGCCAGCAGCCCCCGGACAGATAGGGCTGAAGCTTTCTTT
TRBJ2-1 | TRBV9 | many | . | CASSVLGGSYNEQFF | TGTGCCAGCAGCGTATTAGGAGGGTCCTACAATGAGCAGTTCTTC
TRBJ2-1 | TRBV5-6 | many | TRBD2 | CASSGALAGENNEQFF | TGTGCCAGCAGCGGGGCCCTAGCGGGAGAGAACAATGAGCAGTTCTTC
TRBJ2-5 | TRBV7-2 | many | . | CASSLKAGTQYF | TGTGCCAGCAGCTTAAAGGCGGGGACCCAGTACTTC
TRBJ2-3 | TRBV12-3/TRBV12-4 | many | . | CASSGTSSTDTQYF | TGTGCCAGCAGCGGGACAAGTAGCACAGATACGCAGTATTTT
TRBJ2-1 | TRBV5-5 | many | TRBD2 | CASSSHVAGGNEQFF | TGTGCCAGCAGCTCGCACGTTGCGGGAGGGAATGAGCAGTTCTTC
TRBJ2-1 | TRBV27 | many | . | CASSRALGSYNEQFF | TGTGCCAGCAGCCGAGCTTTGGGGTCCTACAATGAGCAGTTCTTC
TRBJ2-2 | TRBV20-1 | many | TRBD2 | CSARSSGGGIHGELFF | TGCAGTGCTAGGAGTAGCGGGGGAGGAATCCACGGGGAGCTGTTTTTT
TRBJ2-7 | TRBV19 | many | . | CASSPRTRTYEQYF | TGTGCCAGTAGCCCGAGGACGAGGACCTACGAGCAGTACTTC
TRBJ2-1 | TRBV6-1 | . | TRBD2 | CASSEQAGGTGTPYNEQFF | TGTGCCAGCAGTGAACAAGCGGGGGGAACCGGAACGCCCTACAATGAGCAGTTCTTC
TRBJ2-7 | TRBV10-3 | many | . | CAISESPGASSYEQYF | TGTGCCATCAGTGAGTCCCCGGGGGCGAGCTCCTACGAGCAGTACTTC
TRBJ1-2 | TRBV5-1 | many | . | CASSFLSAVGYYGYTF | TGCGCCAGCAGCTTTTTATCGGCAGTAGGCTACTATGGCTACACCTTC
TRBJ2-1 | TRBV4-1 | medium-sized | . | CASSQERGQGRSNEQFF | TGCGCCAGCAGCCAAGAAAGAGGCCAGGGGCGGAGCAATGAGCAGTTCTTC
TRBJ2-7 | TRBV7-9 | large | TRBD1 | CASSPRTGHYEQYF | TGTGCCAGCAGCCCACGGACAGGCCACTACGAGCAGTACTTC
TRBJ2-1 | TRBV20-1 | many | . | CSARPEQGMGYNEQFF | TGCAGTGCTAGGCCTGAACAGGGTATGGGATACAATGAGCAGTTCTTC
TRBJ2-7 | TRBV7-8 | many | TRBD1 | CASSLTGKGRYEQYF | TGTGCCAGCAGCCTGACAGGGAAAGGTAGATACGAGCAGTACTTC
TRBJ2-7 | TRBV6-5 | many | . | CASSYIRTSEQYF | TGTGCCAGCAGTTACATTCGGACTTCCGAGCAGTACTTC
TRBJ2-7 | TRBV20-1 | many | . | CSATLAYSYEQYF | TGCAGTGCTACCCTAGCGTACTCCTACGAGCAGTACTTC
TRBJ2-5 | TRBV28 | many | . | CASSPPMAGRTQYF | TGTGCCAGCAGTCCCCCTATGGCGGGAAGGACCCAGTACTTC
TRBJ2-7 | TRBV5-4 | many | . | CASSLELASHNEQYF | TGTGCCAGCAGCTTGGAACTAGCCTCCCACAACGAGCAGTACTTC
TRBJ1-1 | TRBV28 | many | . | CASSPYGGGFEAFF | TGTGCCAGCAGTCCCTATGGGGGCGGGTTTGAAGCTTTCTTT
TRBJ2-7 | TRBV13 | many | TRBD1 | CASSGPGQLYEQYF | TGTGCCAGCAGCGGACCGGGACAGCTATACGAGCAGTACTTC
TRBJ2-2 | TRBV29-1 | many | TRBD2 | CSVVSGGAPGELFF | TGCAGCGTTGTTAGCGGGGGGGCTCCCGGGGAGCTGTTTTTT
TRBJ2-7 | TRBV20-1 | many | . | CSARDLGGRSYEQYF | TGCAGTGCTAGAGATCTGGGTGGGAGGTCCTACGAGCAGTACTTC
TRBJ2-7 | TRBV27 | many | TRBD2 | CASSFSLAGVYEQYF | TGTGCCAGCAGTTTCTCGCTAGCGGGAGTCTACGAGCAGTACTTC
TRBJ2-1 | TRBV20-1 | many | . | CSARDWGSGDYNEQFF | TGCAGTGCTAGAGATTGGGGGAGCGGAGACTACAATGAGCAGTTCTTC
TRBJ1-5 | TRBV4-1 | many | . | CASSQNVYQPQHF | TGCGCCAGCAGCCAAAACGTCTATCAGCCCCAGCATTTT
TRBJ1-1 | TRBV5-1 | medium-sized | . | CASSSTQATYTNTEAFF | TGCGCCAGCAGCTCCACACAGGCAACTTACACGAACACTGAAGCTTTCTTT